One and the same sample provided the 10 T cell receptor beta chains below, sequenced in a study of blood T cells in healthy people across ages (dated by TCRdb to between 2014 and 2017). Receptor amplification or capture employed 5' RACE. Sequencing was carried out with an Illumina HiSeq 2500. The second PCR ran for about 7 to 11 cycles and used a J-beta primer mix along with a sample-barcoded 5' primer. TCRdb applied fastp at Q25 and MiXCR to the public reads, then kept only in-frame beta chains. Every distinct CDR3 protein forms one entry, paired with its most common genes and DNA. The sample data list 1.5 million or so distinct CDR3 sequences, and less than 45% of these were observed just once. The ten largest make up around 4% of the sample. The sample taken for sequencing was blood. The receptors shown here come from a woman younger than 30 in good health.

The rearrangement joins TRBV6-6 to TRBJ2-1; 11 bases match TRBD2. The CDR3 loop spans 14 amino acids. The V gene end was trimmed by 6 bases and the J gene end by 6 bases; junction bases not matched to a gene: 4. Germline CDR1 and CDR2: MNHNY and SVGAGI (reference sequence). CDR3 nucleotide sequence: TGTGCCAGCAGCTCGACTAGCGGGGCCAATGAGCAGTTCTTC. It codes for CASSSTSGANEQFF.

This clonotype was seen only once. The chain combines TRBV27 with TRBJ2-7, with D unresolved. V gave up 6 bases and J gave up 3 bases, with 6 bases separating them. Germline V lookup: CDR1 MNHEY, CDR2 SMNVEV (reference sequence). The CDR3 length is 11 residues. CDR3 in DNA: TGTGCCAGCAGATTCGGCTACGAGCAGTACTTC. Translation: CASRFGYEQYF.

The rearrangement links TRBV3-1 to TRBJ2-1; no definite D call. Looked up from germline, CDR1 is LGHDT and CDR2 is YNNKEL (reference sequence). The CDR3 contains 14 residues. Trimming removed 1 base from V and 4 bases from J, with 8 bases in between. CDR3 bases: TGTGCCAGCAGCCAAGTCCTAGGGTACAATGAGCAGTTCTTC. Amino acids: CASSQVLGYNEQFF.

This chain joins TRBV6-1 and TRBJ1-2; D not certain. CDR1 MNHNS and CDR2 SASEGT come from the germline V gene. Trimming removed 2 bases from V and 4 bases from J, with 8 bases in between. The CDR3 contains 13 residues. The chain's CDR3 is CASSENNIYGYTF. Written as DNA, the CDR3 is TGTGCCAGCAGTGAAAATAACATCTATGGCTACACCTTC.

V gene TRBV5-1 combines with J gene TRBJ2-1; unclear D gene. Germline CDR1 reads SGHRS; CDR2 reads YFSETQ. Trimming stripped 4 bases from V and 1 base from J, with 9 bases between. This CDR3 region has 14 residues. The CDR3 spells CASSGDGSYNEQFF. CDR3 nucleotide sequence: TGCGCCAGCAGCGGCGACGGGTCCTACAATGAGCAGTTCTTC.

This clonotype was counted many times. The chain links TRBV7-2 to TRBJ1-3; D is perhaps TRBD1 (5 bases). V was clipped by 6 bases and J by 0 bases, with 12 bases between them. The germline V gene has CDR1 SGHTA and CDR2 FQGNSA. The CDR3 runs 15 residues. The CDR3 sequence is CASRPDILSGNTIYF. Here the CDR3 DNA reads TGTGCCAGCAGACCGGACATCCTCTCTGGAAACACCATATATTTT.

This clonotype was detected a few times. This chain uses TRBV2 with TRBJ2-4; perhaps TRBD1 as D (6 bases). V lost 6 bases and J lost 0, with 9 bases in between. The CDR3 sequence is 14 residues long. CDR1 and CDR2 from the germline V gene are SNHLY and FYNNEI. The CDR3 DNA is TGTGCCAGCAGCACACAGGGAGCCAAAAACATTCAGTACTTC. Protein: CASSTQGAKNIQYF.

This clonotype was picked up a small number of times. The chain combines TRBV5-1 with TRBJ1-1; 7 nucleotides agree with TRBD1. Germline-derived CDR1 and CDR2 are SGHRS and YFSETQ. V was pared by 0 bases and J by 4 bases, with 3 bases of the junction left unmatched. The CDR3 runs to 14 residues. CDR3 bases: TGCGCCAGCAGCTTGGCAGGGGGAATCACTGAAGCTTTCTTT. It yields the protein CASSLAGGITEAFF.

This chain links TRBV29-1 with TRBJ2-3; D remains ambiguous. The germline V gene encodes CDR1 SQVTM and CDR2 ANQGSEA. The CDR3 covers 12 residues. V lost 7 bases, J lost 2 bases, and 10 bases lay in between. As DNA, the CDR3 is TGCAGCGCCGACCGGGTCACAGATACGCAGTATTTT. Its protein product is CSADRVTDTQYF.

The chain couples TRBV28 to TRBJ1-2; maybe TRBD1 (5 bases). V lost 5 bases and J lost 8, with 15 bases in between. Germline V gene data show CDR1 as MDHEN and CDR2 as SYDVKM. This CDR3 region has 13 residues. The CDR3 DNA reads TGTGCCAGCAGTGGGGGAGTCGGAGGAGGCTACACCTTC. Encoded protein: CASSGGVGGGYTF.